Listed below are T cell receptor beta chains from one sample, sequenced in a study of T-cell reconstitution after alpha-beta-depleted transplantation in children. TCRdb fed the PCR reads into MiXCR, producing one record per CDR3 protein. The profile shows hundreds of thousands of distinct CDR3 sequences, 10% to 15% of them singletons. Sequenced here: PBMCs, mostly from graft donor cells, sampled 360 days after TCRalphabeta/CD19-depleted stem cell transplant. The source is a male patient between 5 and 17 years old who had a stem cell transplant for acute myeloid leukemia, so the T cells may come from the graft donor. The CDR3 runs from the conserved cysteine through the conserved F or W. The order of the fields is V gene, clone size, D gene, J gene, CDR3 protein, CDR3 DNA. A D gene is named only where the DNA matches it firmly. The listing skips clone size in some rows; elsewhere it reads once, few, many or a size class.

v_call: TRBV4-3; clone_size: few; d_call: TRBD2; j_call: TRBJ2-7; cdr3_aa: CASSQDRASGLYEQYF; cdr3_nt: TGCGCCAGCAGCCAAGATAGGGCTAGCGGACTCTACGAGCAGTACTTC
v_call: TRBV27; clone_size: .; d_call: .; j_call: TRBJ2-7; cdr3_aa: CASSLSARVTHEQYF; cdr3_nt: TGTGCCAGCAGTTTATCGGCCAGGGTTACCCACGAGCAGTACTTC
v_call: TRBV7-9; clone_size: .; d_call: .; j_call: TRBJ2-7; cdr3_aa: CASSQGTTYEQYF; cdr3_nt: TGTGCCAGCAGCCAAGGGACCACCTACGAGCAGTACTTC
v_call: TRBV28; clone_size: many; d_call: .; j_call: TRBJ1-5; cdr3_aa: CASSSVSQPQHF; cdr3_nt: TGTGCCAGCAGCTCGGTCAGTCAGCCCCAGCATTTT
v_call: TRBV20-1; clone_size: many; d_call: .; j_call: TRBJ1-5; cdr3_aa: CSASLTVNQPQHF; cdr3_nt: TGCAGTGCTAGTCTGACAGTCAATCAGCCCCAGCATTTT
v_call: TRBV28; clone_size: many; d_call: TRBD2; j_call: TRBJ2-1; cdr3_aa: CASSTRRRGELDYNEQFF; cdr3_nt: TGTGCCAGCAGCACCCGCCGGCGGGGGGAGTTAGACTACAATGAGCAGTTCTTC
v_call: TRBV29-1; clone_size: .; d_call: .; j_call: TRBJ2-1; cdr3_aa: CSVARGSEQFF; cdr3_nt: TGCAGCGTTGCTAGGGGTAGTGAGCAGTTCTTC
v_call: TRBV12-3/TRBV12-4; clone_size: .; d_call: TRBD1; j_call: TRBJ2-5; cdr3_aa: CASSHTGGGYQETQYF; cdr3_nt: TGTGCCAGCAGTCACACAGGGGGCGGCTACCAAGAGACCCAGTACTTC
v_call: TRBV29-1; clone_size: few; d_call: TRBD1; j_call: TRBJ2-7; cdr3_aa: CSVEGGAGQGSSPYYEQYF; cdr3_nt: TGCAGCGTTGAAGGGGGGGCGGGACAGGGGTCCTCTCCCTACTACGAGCAGTACTTC
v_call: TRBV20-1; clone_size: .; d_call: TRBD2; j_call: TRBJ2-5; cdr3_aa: CSASPTSSGRYQETQYF; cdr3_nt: TGCAGTGCTAGCCCGACCTCCAGCGGGAGGTACCAAGAGACCCAGTACTTC
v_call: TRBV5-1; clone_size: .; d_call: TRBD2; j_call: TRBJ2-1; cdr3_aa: CASSLAGGASGSSYNEQFF; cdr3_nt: TGCGCCAGCAGCTTGGCCGGGGGAGCTAGCGGGAGTTCCTACAATGAGCAGTTCTTC
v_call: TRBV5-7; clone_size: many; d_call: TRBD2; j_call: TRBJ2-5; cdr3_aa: CASSTGLAGVMGQETQYF; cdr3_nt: TGTGCCAGCAGCACCGGACTAGCGGGAGTTATGGGGCAAGAGACCCAGTACTTC
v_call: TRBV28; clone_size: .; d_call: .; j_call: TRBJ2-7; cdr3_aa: CASSSPSRTSSYEQYF; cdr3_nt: TGTGCCAGCAGTTCCCCTTCCCGTACGAGCTCCTACGAGCAGTACTTC
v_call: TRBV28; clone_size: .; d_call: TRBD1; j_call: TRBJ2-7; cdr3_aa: CASSVTGGSYEQYF; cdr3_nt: TGTGCCAGCAGTGTAACAGGGGGGAGCTACGAGCAGTACTTC
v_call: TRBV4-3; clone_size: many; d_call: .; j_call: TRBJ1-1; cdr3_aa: CASSPRGLLDTEAFF; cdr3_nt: TGCGCCAGCAGCCCAAGAGGCCTTCTGGACACTGAAGCTTTCTTT
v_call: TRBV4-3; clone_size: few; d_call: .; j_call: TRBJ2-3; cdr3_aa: CASSPGLLSTDTQYF; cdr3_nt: TGCGCCAGCAGCCCCGGACTGCTTAGCACAGATACGCAGTATTTT
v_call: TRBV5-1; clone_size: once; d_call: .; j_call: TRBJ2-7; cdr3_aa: CASCLSGSYEQYF; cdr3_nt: TGCGCCAGCTGCCTCAGTGGCTCCTACGAGCAGTACTTC
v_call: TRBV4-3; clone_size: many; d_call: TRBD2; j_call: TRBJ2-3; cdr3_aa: CASSQDGQAGADTQYF; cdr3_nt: TGCGCCAGCAGCCAAGATGGTCAGGCGGGGGCAGATACGCAGTATTTT
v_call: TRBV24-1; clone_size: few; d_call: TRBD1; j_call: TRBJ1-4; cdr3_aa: CATGTGDEKLFF; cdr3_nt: TGTGCCACCGGGACAGGGGATGAAAAACTGTTTTTT
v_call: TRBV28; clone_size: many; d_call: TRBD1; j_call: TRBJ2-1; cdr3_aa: CASSNRDSYNEQFF; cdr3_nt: TGTGCCAGCAGTAACCGGGACAGTTACAATGAGCAGTTCTTC
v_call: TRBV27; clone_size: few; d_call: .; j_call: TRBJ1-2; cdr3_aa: CASSFRGLKGYTF; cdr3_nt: TGTGCCAGCAGTTTTAGAGGCCTTAAAGGCTACACCTTC
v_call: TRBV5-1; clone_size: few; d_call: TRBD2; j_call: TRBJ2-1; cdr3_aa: CASSVSGTSGISAYNEQFF; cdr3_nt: TGCGCCAGCAGCGTGTCCGGGACTAGCGGGATTAGTGCCTACAATGAGCAGTTCTTC
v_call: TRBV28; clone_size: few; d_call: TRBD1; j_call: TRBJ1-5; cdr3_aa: CASSLSTGGSNQPQHF; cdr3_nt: TGTGCCAGCAGTTTATCAACAGGGGGCAGCAATCAGCCCCAGCATTTT